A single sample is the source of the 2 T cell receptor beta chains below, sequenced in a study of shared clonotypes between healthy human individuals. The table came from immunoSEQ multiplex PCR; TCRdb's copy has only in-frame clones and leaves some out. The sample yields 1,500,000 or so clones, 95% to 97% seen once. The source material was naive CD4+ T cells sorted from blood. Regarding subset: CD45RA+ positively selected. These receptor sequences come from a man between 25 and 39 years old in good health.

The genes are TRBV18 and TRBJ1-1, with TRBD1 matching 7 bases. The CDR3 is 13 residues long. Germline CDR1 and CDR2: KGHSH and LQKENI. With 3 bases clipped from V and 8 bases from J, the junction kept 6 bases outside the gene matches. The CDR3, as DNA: TGTGCCAGCTCACCCCAGGGGGTGGGCGAAGCTTTCTTT. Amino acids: CASSPQGVGEAFF.

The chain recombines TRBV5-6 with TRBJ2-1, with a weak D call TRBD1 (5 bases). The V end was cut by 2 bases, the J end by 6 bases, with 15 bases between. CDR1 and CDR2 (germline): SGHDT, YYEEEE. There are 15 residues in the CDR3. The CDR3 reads CASSFDPGISNEQFF. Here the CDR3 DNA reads TGTGCCAGCAGCTTCGACCCAGGGATAAGCAATGAGCAGTTCTTC.